The 14 T cell receptor beta chains given below trace back to one sample, sequenced in a study of human T cells and chemical hapten exposure. TCRdb recomputed calls from the RACE reads with MiXCR, one row per CDR3 protein. The sample shows around 380,000 distinct CDR3 sequences, more than 4.5% of them seen only once. Time point: patch test 1, 2 weeks after DPC sensitization. Treatment defined: therapeutic diphenylcyclopropenone sensitization with weekly scalp DPC. Material: whole blood, obtained in connection with sensitization to the hapten diphenylcyclopropenone (DPC). These receptors all come from a woman aged 45 to 65 with alopecia areata. Some clones in this sample may be carry-over from other donors' samples.

This clonotype appeared many times. The rearrangement joins TRBV5-6 to TRBJ2-7; maybe TRBD1 (6 bases). Trimming removed 5 bases from V and 3 bases from J, with 9 bases in between. This CDR3 region has 12 residues. Germline lookup yields CDR1 SGHDT and CDR2 YYEEEE. The CDR3 loop reads CASSPQGYEQYF. CDR3 nucleotides: TGTGCCAGCAGTCCACAGGGCTACGAGCAGTACTTC.

At least ten counts were recorded for this clonotype. The V and J genes are TRBV12-3 or TRBV12-4 and TRBJ1-1; D remains unclear. Deletions cut 3 bases from V and 3 bases from J, with 11 bases between. There are 14 residues in the CDR3. The CDR3 coding sequence is TGTGCCAGCAGTTTTTCTGCAGAAGACACTGAAGCTTTCTTT. Encoded protein: CASSFSAEDTEAFF.

The chain joins TRBV9 to TRBJ2-1; the match to TRBD2 covers 7 bases. V was pared by 0 bases and J by 1 base, with 4 bases of the junction left unmatched. Looked up from germline, CDR1 is SGDLS and CDR2 is YYNGEE. The CDR3 runs 16 residues. The chain's CDR3 is CASSVEGRGSYNEQFF. The CDR3 DNA is TGTGCCAGCAGCGTAGAAGGGCGGGGGTCCTACAATGAGCAGTTCTTC.

This clonotype was counted ten times or more. V and J are TRBV5-6 and TRBJ1-6; D is unclear. This CDR3 contains 10 residues. Germline loops: CDR1 SGHDT, CDR2 YYEEEE. The V and J ends lost 10 bases and 13 bases respectively, with 12 bases between them. The CDR3, as DNA: TGTGCCGGAGCCGGTGTGCCCCTCCACTTT. This gives the protein CAGAGVPLHF.

The sample holds a few counts of this clonotype. J is TRBJ2-3 and V is TRBV6-1; no definite D call. This CDR3 is built from 12 residues. Germline assignment: CDR1 MNHNS and CDR2 SASEGT. The V and J ends lost 3 bases and 2 bases respectively, with 3 bases between them. The DNA of the CDR3 is TGTGCCAGCAGTGAGCCCACAGATACGCAGTATTTT. Its translation: CASSEPTDTQYF.

In this sample, this clonotype turned up a few times. The genes are TRBV2 and TRBJ2-1; D unclear. This CDR3 has 11 amino acids. Trimming cost V 10 bases and J 7 bases, with 11 bases left between them. CDR1 is SNHLY, CDR2 FYNNEI, per germline. The CDR3 DNA reads as TGTGCCACCCTCTACGGAAATGAGCAGTTCTTC. This gives the protein CATLYGNEQFF.

Comment on this clonotype: A much larger clone is a single base away; this may be a read error. This chain connects TRBV18 to TRBJ1-2; D is unresolved. CDR1 KGHSH and CDR2 LQKENI come from the germline V gene. This CDR3 has 14 amino acids. V lost 3 bases to trimming and J lost 6 bases, with 14 bases between them. The CDR3 DNA reads as TGTGCCAGCTCACCGAATGAGAGTAATAATGGCTACACCTTC. Translation gives CASSPNESNNGYTF.

This clonotype showed up many times. V usage is TRBV10-2 and J usage is TRBJ1-4, with D uncertain. Germline CDR1 WSHSY, CDR2 SAAADI. This CDR3 has 14 residues. V was shortened by 3 bases and J by 8 bases, with 13 bases between the two germline ends. CDR3 region: CASSDGVLWEKLFF. The CDR3 DNA sequence: TGCGCCAGCAGTGACGGGGTTCTGTGGGAAAAACTGTTTTTT.

The chain has TRBV29-1 and TRBJ2-3; either TRBD1 or TRBD2 may fit D (5 bases each). The CDR3 has 13 amino acids. Germline assignment: CDR1 SQVTM and CDR2 ANQGSEA. This chain's CDR3 is CSYAWGLADTQYF. CDR3 DNA: TGCAGTTATGCCTGGGGGTTAGCGGATACGCAGTATTTT.

This clonotype was found many times. The chain links TRBV2 to TRBJ2-3; unclear D gene. Between the trimmed V and J ends, which lost 5 bases and 0 bases, there was a span of 9 bases. Per germline, CDR1 SNHLY and CDR2 FYNNEI. The CDR3 loop spans 14 amino acids. The CDR3 DNA follows: TGTGCCAGCAGTTCCATTACAAGCACAGATACGCAGTATTTT. As protein: CASSSITSTDTQYF.

This clonotype came up many times. The V gene is TRBV9, the J gene TRBJ2-1, with 11 bases identical to TRBD2. V lost 2 bases and J lost 10; bases outside the gene matches: 14. This CDR3 region has 17 residues. Looked up from germline, CDR1 is SGDLS and CDR2 is YYNGEE. The CDR3 region has the DNA TGTGCCAGCAGCGTCCGTCTACTAGCGGGAGCCACGGAGGAGCAGTTCTTC. It yields the protein CASSVRLLAGATEEQFF.

This clonotype turned up a few times. The chain links TRBV20-1 to TRBJ1-3; D not certain. This CDR3 has 16 residues. The germline gives CDR1 DFQATT, CDR2 SNEGSKA (reference sequence). V dropped 5 bases and J dropped 0 bases, with 17 bases sitting between them. The CDR3 sequence: CSARPTSAYSGNTIYF. The CDR3 DNA sequence: TGCAGTGCTCGACCGACTAGTGCCTACTCTGGAAACACCATATATTTT.

In its sample, this clonotype was seen many times. V gene TRBV13 combines with J gene TRBJ2-2; D is perhaps TRBD1 or TRBD2 (6 bases each). This CDR3 contains 14 residues. V gave up 6 bases and J gave up 0 bases, with 8 bases separating them. CDR1 PRHDT and CDR2 FYEKMQ come from the germline V gene (reference sequence). The CDR3 loop is CASRRGANTGELFF. The CDR3 DNA follows: TGTGCCAGCAGGAGGGGGGCGAACACCGGGGAGCTGTTTTTT.

This clonotype showed up just a few times. The chain recombines TRBV7-6 with TRBJ2-1, with D tentatively TRBD2 (5 bases). The CDR3 contains 14 residues. V was pared by 1 base and J by 5 bases, with 9 bases between. Looked up from germline, CDR1 is SGHVS and CDR2 is FNYEAQ. CDR3 sequence (DNA): TGTGCCAGCAGCTTAGAGGGTAGCGACAATGAGCAGTTCTTC. It yields the protein CASSLEGSDNEQFF.